A single sample gave rise to the 30 T cell receptor beta chains below, sequenced in a study of cytomegalovirus exposure and HLA in healthy donors. Researchers ran the PCR with 60 Vbeta and 13 Jbeta primers. TCRdb keeps only in-frame clones here, not all; method: immunoSEQ multiplex PCR. Of 160,000 or so clones in the sample, around 80% were seen once. The material sequenced was PBMCs. The receptors were gathered from a man aged 40-55 years in good health and CMV-seronegative.

The V call is TRBV7-8, the J call TRBJ2-7; 11 positions agree with TRBD2. Losses at the gene ends were 0 bases for V and 6 bases for J; bases not matched to a gene: 13. Germline V gene data show CDR1 as SGHVS and CDR2 as FQNEAQ. This CDR3 has 18 amino acids. This CDR3 is CASSLAQGSGRGSGEQYF. The CDR3 region has the DNA TGTGCCAGCAGCTTAGCGCAAGGTAGCGGGAGGGGATCGGGCGAGCAGTACTTC.

This sequence joins TRBV14 and TRBJ1-1; D may be TRBD1 (6 bases). This CDR3 comprises 15 residues. With 2 bases removed from V and 3 bases from J, the gap between germline ends came to 13 bases. Germline V gene data show CDR1 as SGHDN and CDR2 as FVKESK. For the CDR3, the DNA is TGTGCCAGCAGCCAACAGGGACAATGGTACACTGAAGCTTTCTTT. Protein sequence: CASSQQGQWYTEAFF.

The chain uses TRBV5-6 and TRBJ2-3; 8 bases map to TRBD2. The ends lost 4 bases at V and 4 bases at J; junction bases unmatched: 8. The CDR3 has 15 amino acids. The germline gives CDR1 SGHDT, CDR2 YYEEEE. This CDR3 is CASSTPGTRADTQYF. In DNA, the CDR3 is TGTGCCAGCAGCACCCCCGGGACTAGGGCAGATACGCAGTATTTT.

This chain's CDR3 is CASSLQERGLSPLHF. The CDR3 DNA follows: TGCGCCAGCAGCCTTCAAGAAAGAGGGCTTTCACCCCTCCACTTT. The rearrangement joins TRBV4-1 to TRBJ1-6; D is undetermined. CDR1 is MGHRA and CDR2 is YSYEKL in the germline V gene. The CDR3 is 15 amino acids. V was cut by 4 bases and J by 9 bases, with 16 bases left in between.

This sequence joins TRBV6-5 and TRBJ2-7; the match to TRBD1 covers 10 bases. The CDR3 consists of 13 residues. J gave up 4 bases and V 8 bases, and 5 bases lay outside the gene matches. The germline gives CDR1 MNHEY, CDR2 SVGAGI. CDR3 coding DNA: TGTGCCAGCCCAGGGGGACAGGGGTACGAGCAGTACTTC. This encodes CASPGGQGYEQYF.

The rearrangement joins TRBV15 to TRBJ2-5; weak D call: TRBD2 (6 bases). The CDR3 runs 13 residues. With 8 bases removed from V and 5 bases from J, the gap between germline ends came to 15 bases. Germline loops: CDR1 LNHNV, CDR2 YYDKDF (reference sequence). The CDR3 DNA is TGTGCCACCGCCGTGGGACTTAGTGAGACCCAGTACTTC. It specifies CATAVGLSETQYF.

This sequence joins TRBV5-1 and TRBJ2-2; a weak D match, TRBD2 (6 bases). There are 16 residues in the CDR3. Germline V gene sequence: CDR1 SGHRS, CDR2 YFSETQ. Trimming shortened V by 6 bases and J by 0 bases, and 15 bases separated the two germline ends. The CDR3 spells CASKLRDETNTGELFF. The DNA of the CDR3 is TGCGCCAGCAAGTTGCGGGACGAAACGAACACCGGGGAGCTGTTTTTT.

V usage is TRBV12-5 and J usage is TRBJ1-1; a weak D match, TRBD1 (6 bases). CDR1 and CDR2 from the germline V gene are LGHNT and FRNRAP. V lost 0 bases and J 0 bases, leaving 14 bases between the germline ends. This CDR3 is 17 amino acids long. The CDR3 coding sequence is TGTGCTAGTGGTTTGGTACGGGGGGCAGGGATGAACACTGAAGCTTTCTTT. Residues: CASGLVRGAGMNTEAFF.

CDR3 sequence reads: CASSHRGNYGYTF. CDR3 nucleotides: TGTGCCAGTAGTCACAGGGGGAACTATGGCTACACCTTC. The gene calls are TRBV19 and TRBJ1-2, with 8 bases lining up with TRBD1. This CDR3 is built from 13 residues. With V trimmed by 5 bases and J by 2 bases, 1 base remained unmatched. Germline-derived CDR1 and CDR2 are LNHDA and SQIVND (reference sequence). Complete variable domain (other parts from reference TRBV19 and TRBJ1-2): DGGITQSPKYLFRKEGQNVTLSCEQNLNHDAMYWYRQDPGQGLRLIYYSQIVNDFQKGDIAEGYSVSREKKESFPLTVTSAQKNPTAFYLCASSHRGNYGYTFGSGTRLTVV.

This clone was observed a single time. In the same sample, other DNA sequences code for this CDR3. This sequence joins TRBV2 and TRBJ2-7; D ambiguous. Germline CDR1 is SNHLY and CDR2 is FYNNEI. Trimming pared 6 bases from V and 6 bases from J, leaving 9 bases between. The CDR3 loop spans 11 amino acids. The CDR3 reads CASSESGEQYF. The CDR3 nucleotides are TGTGCCAGCAGCGAGTCAGGCGAGCAGTACTTC.

This rearrangement joins TRBV5-4 to TRBJ1-1; 9 bases agree with TRBD1. With V trimmed by 0 bases and J by 4 bases, 1 base remained unmatched. CDR1 SGHNT and CDR2 YYREEE come from the germline V gene (reference sequence). This CDR3 spans 14 amino acids. CDR3 sequence (DNA): TGTGCCAGCAGCTTGGGGGGACAGGGCACTGAAGCTTTCTTT. This encodes CASSLGGQGTEAFF.

The chain links TRBV5-5 to TRBJ1-2; 12 positions agree with TRBD1. Germline V lookup: CDR1 SGHKS, CDR2 YYEKEE (reference sequence). CDR3 length: 16 amino acids. Germline trimming cut 2 bases from V and 3 bases from J; bases unmatched to any gene: 5. DNA for the CDR3: TGTGCCAGCAGCTTCCGGGACAGGGGGCTCCACTATGGCTACACCTTC. This translates into CASSFRDRGLHYGYTF.

The chain employs TRBV7-3 and TRBJ2-7; tentatively, D is TRBD1 (6 bases). The germline V and J ends were trimmed by 0 bases and 2 bases, with 14 bases remaining between them. CDR3 length equals 16 residues. The germline V gene has CDR1 SGHTA and CDR2 FQGTGA. CDR3 in DNA: TGTGCCAGCAGCTTAACGTCGACAGGACTCCCCTACGAGCAGTACTTC. It translates to CASSLTSTGLPYEQYF.

This clone was observed once. V gene TRBV4-2 combines with J gene TRBJ1-4; 11 nucleotides line up with TRBD1. The CDR3 consists of 17 residues. The germline CDR1 and CDR2 sequences are LGHNA and YNFKEQ. The trim removed 0 bases at V and 7 bases at J, leaving 7 bases unmatched. The DNA for the CDR3 is TGTGCCAGCAGCCAAGATCTCGGACAGGGGGCTATTGAAAAACTGTTTTTT. Translated: CASSQDLGQGAIEKLFF.

V is TRBV6-5 and J is TRBJ1-1, with no clear D. Germline CDR1 is MNHEY and CDR2 is SVGAGI. V lost 5 bases and J lost 11, with 18 bases in between. The CDR3 totals 13 residues. The CDR3 DNA reads as TGTGCCAGCAGTCCCCGGCTTGAGAGAGGGGCTTTCTTT. This sequence encodes CASSPRLERGAFF.

The genes are TRBV5-4 and TRBJ2-5, with 9 positions matching TRBD2. V dropped 4 bases and J dropped 5; count of bases not matched to a gene: 12. From germline, CDR1 is SGHNT and CDR2 YYREEE (reference sequence). The CDR3 is made up of 16 amino acids. CDR3 in DNA: TGTGCCAGCAGCCACCGCGGGAGGGGTTTAGGCGAGACCCAGTACTTC. This sequence encodes CASSHRGRGLGETQYF.

V usage is TRBV11-3 and J usage is TRBJ2-3; 8 nucleotides align to TRBD1. The CDR3 has 16 residues. Germline CDR1 SGHNT, CDR2 YENEEA. V lost 6 bases and J lost 4; bases outside the gene matches: 12. CDR3 sequence (DNA): TGTGCCAGCAGTATCTCAGGGGGCGCGAGGGCAGATACGCAGTATTTT. Translation: CASSISGGARADTQYF.

This chain joins TRBV2 and TRBJ1-6; TRBD1 is a possible D gene (5 bases). CDR3 length: 11 residues. The V end lost 6 bases, the J end lost 9 bases, and 6 bases lay between the germline ends. Per the germline V gene, CDR1 is SNHLY and CDR2 is FYNNEI. The CDR3 region is CASSRASPLHF. CDR3 bases: TGTGCCAGCAGCAGGGCTTCACCCCTCCACTTT.

Only a few counts were recorded for this clone. V gene TRBV30 combines with J gene TRBJ2-1; a weak D match, TRBD2 (9 bases). With 0 bases removed from V and 3 bases from J, the gap between germline ends came to 36 bases. The CDR3 sequence is 23 residues long. Germline V gene data show CDR1 as GTSNPN and CDR2 as SVGIG (reference sequence). CDR3 bases: TGTGCCTGGAGTGTACGAAGGACAGGGAGAAAGTACACGGGCGGGAGGGACTACAATGAGCAGTTCTTC. Translation gives CAWSVRRTGRKYTGGRDYNEQFF.

The chain combines TRBV11-2 with TRBJ1-1; TRBD1 might be the D (5 bases). Germline CDR1 reads SGHAT; CDR2 reads FQNNGV. This CDR3 region has 12 residues. Trimming removed 1 base from V and 11 bases from J, with 11 bases in between. Here the CDR3 DNA reads TGTGCCAGCAGCTTAGTCAGGGTAAGGGCTTTCTTT. Protein: CASSLVRVRAFF.

The V and J genes are TRBV9 and TRBJ2-7; TRBD2 agrees at 14 bases. Germline V gene data show CDR1 as SGDLS and CDR2 as YYNGEE. The CDR3 loop spans 15 amino acids. V dropped 4 bases and J dropped 9; count of bases not matched to a gene: 9. CDR3 sequence reads: CASSTRLAGGPRQYF. CDR3 DNA sequence: TGTGCCAGCAGCACGCGACTAGCGGGAGGGCCCAGGCAGTACTTC.

This sequence joins TRBV19 and TRBJ1-2; possibly TRBD1 for D (6 bases). There are 12 residues in the CDR3. Germline CDR1 is LNHDA and CDR2 is SQIVND (reference sequence). The CDR3 here is CATYRVNYGYTF. CDR3 sequence (DNA): TGTGCTACCTACAGGGTCAACTATGGCTACACCTTC.

Here the CDR3 reads CASSGYRGELFF. The CDR3 region has the DNA TGTGCCAGCAGCGGCTACAGGGGGGAGCTGTTTTTT. This chain links TRBV11-3 with TRBJ2-2, with a weak D call TRBD1 (5 bases). Per the germline V gene, CDR1 is SGHNT and CDR2 is YENEEA. The CDR3 runs 12 residues. V shed 5 bases and J shed 8 bases, with 9 bases lying between them.

This chain joins TRBV28 and TRBJ1-5; 7 bases are a match to TRBD1. CDR3 length: 13 amino acids. J lost 6 bases, V lost 5 bases, and 4 bases had no gene match. Germline CDR1 and CDR2: MDHEN and SYDVKM. CDR3 protein: CASSNGQVQPQHF. For the CDR3, the DNA is TGTGCCAGCAGTAACGGACAGGTTCAGCCCCAGCATTTT.

This chain uses TRBV19 with TRBJ1-5; perhaps TRBD1 as D (5 bases). This CDR3 has 15 amino acids. V was shortened by 5 bases and J by 2 bases, with 13 bases between the two germline ends. Germline CDR1 LNHDA, CDR2 SQIVND (reference sequence). The CDR3, as DNA: TGTGCCAGTAGTCCCTGGGGCGAAGGCAATCAGCCCCAGCATTTT. Protein: CASSPWGEGNQPQHF.

The rearrangement joins TRBV10-3 to TRBJ2-2, with a weak D call TRBD2 (7 bases). Germline-derived CDR1 and CDR2 are ENHRY and SYGVKD. The ends were cut back, 4 bases at V and 3 bases at J, with 18 bases in the middle. CDR3 size: 17 residues. CDR3 loop: CAISARVGGGDTGELFF. In DNA form, the CDR3 reads TGTGCCATCAGTGCTCGCGTGGGCGGGGGCGACACCGGGGAGCTGTTTTTT.

This chain joins TRBV7-3 and TRBJ2-5; 7 bases agree with TRBD1. J gave up 2 bases and V 4 bases, and 4 bases lay outside the gene matches. Germline assignment: CDR1 SGHTA and CDR2 FQGTGA. The CDR3 contains 14 residues. The CDR3 is CASSWSDRQETQYF. DNA of the CDR3: TGTGCCAGCAGCTGGTCGGACAGGCAAGAGACCCAGTACTTC. Using reference TRBV7-3 and TRBJ2-5 for the parts outside the CDR3, the full variable domain is GAGVSQTPSNKVTEKGKYVELRCDPISGHTALYWYRQSLGQGPEFLIYFQGTGAADDSGLPNDRFFAVRPEGSVSTLKIQRTERGDSAVYLCASSWSDRQETQYFGPGTRLLVL.

V is TRBV19 and J is TRBJ2-7, with D perhaps matching TRBD1 (5 bases). CDR3 length: 15 residues. The germline V and J ends were trimmed by 1 base and 0 bases, with 10 bases remaining between them. The germline V gene encodes CDR1 LNHDA and CDR2 SQIVND (reference sequence). The DNA for the CDR3 is TGTGCCAGTAGTATAGGACAGATTAGCTCCTACGAGCAGTACTTC. Translation: CASSIGQISSYEQYF.

J is TRBJ1-3 and V is TRBV19, with 8 positions matching TRBD1. Trimming removed 5 bases from V and 2 bases from J; junction bases left unmatched: 2. CDR3 length: 14 residues. Germline CDR1 reads LNHDA; CDR2 reads SQIVND (reference sequence). CDR3 sequence: CASSPRGPGNTIYF. The DNA for the CDR3 is TGTGCCAGTAGTCCCAGGGGGCCTGGAAACACCATATATTTT.

The CDR3 sequence is CASSSYEVRDGYTF. The CDR3 DNA sequence: TGTGCCAGCAGCTCCTACGAGGTCAGGGATGGCTACACCTTC. This chain connects TRBV7-3 to TRBJ1-2; TRBD1 is a possible D gene (5 bases). Germline CDR1 and CDR2: SGHTA and FQGTGA. V was trimmed by 4 bases and J by 6 bases, leaving 15 bases between them. The CDR3 contains 14 residues.